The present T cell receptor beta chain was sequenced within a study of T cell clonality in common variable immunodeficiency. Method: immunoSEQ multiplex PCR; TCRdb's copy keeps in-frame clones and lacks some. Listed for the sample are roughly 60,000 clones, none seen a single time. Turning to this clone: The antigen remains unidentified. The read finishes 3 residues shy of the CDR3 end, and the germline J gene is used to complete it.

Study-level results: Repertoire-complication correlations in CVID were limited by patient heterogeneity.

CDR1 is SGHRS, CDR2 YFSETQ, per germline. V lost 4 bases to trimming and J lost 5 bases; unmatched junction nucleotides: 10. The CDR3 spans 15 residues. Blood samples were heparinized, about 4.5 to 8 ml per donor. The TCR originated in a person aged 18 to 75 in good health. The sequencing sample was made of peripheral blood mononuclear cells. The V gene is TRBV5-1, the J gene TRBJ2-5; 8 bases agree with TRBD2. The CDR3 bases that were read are TGCGCCAGCAGCGGAACCGGGACGGGGGGGGAGACC. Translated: CASSGTGTGGET. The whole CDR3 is CASSGTGTGGETQYF.